These 12 T cell receptor beta chains were sequenced from one sample in a study of blood T cell repertoires in COVID-19. Sequenced by immunoSEQ multiplex PCR; TCRdb stores in-frame clones only, minus some. The sample has just over 50,000 clones, about 90% seen once; the top ten hold approximately 15%. The sample comprised peripheral blood. Receptor source: a human donor with active COVID-19. The donor label of this sample is uncertain.

The rearrangement uses TRBV7-9 and TRBJ1-2; D is perhaps TRBD1 (5 bases). Trimming shortened V by 5 bases and J by 4 bases, and 14 bases separated the two germline ends. Germline CDR1 reads SEHNR; CDR2 reads FQNEAQ (reference sequence). The CDR3 is 14 residues long. The CDR3 here is CASSRRGGIYGYTF. In DNA, the CDR3 is TGTGCCAGCAGCCGGCGGGGGGGTATCTATGGCTACACCTTC. Variable domain in full (rest from reference TRBV7-9 and TRBJ1-2): DTGVSQNPRHKITKRGQNVTFRCDPISEHNRLYWYRQTLGQGPEFLTYFQNEAQLEKSRLLSDRFSAERPKGSFSTLEIQRTEQGDSAMYLCASSRRGGIYGYTFGSGTRLTVV.

The chain uses TRBV15 and TRBJ2-7, with 11 bases lining up with TRBD1. CDR1 LNHNV and CDR2 YYDKDF come from the germline V gene (reference sequence). V lost 5 bases, J lost 3 bases, and 3 bases stayed unmatched. The CDR3 is made up of 14 amino acids. The CDR3 spells CATSGDRGGYEQYF. For the CDR3, the DNA is TGTGCCACCAGCGGGGACAGGGGGGGCTACGAGCAGTACTTC.

This clone has only one observation. The V and J genes are TRBV2 and TRBJ1-1; 7 bases line up with TRBD1. The CDR3 spans 13 residues. J lost 5 bases, V lost 10 bases, and 10 bases had no gene match. Germline values: CDR1 SNHLY, CDR2 FYNNEI. The DNA for the CDR3 is TGTGCCAACCTTAACAGGGGAGCGACTGAAGCTTTCTTT. This sequence encodes CANLNRGATEAFF.

The rearrangement links TRBV5-4 to TRBJ1-2, with D hard to call. The germline V gene encodes CDR1 SGHNT and CDR2 YYREEE (reference sequence). Trimming shortened V by 0 bases and J by 4 bases, and 4 bases separated the two germline ends. CDR3 length: 12 residues. The DNA of the CDR3 is TGTGCCAGCAGCTTGGACAGCTATGGCTACACCTTC. Residues: CASSLDSYGYTF.

The CDR3 sequence is CASSYGRGRTEAFF. The CDR3 DNA reads TGTGCCAGCAGTTACGGCAGGGGGCGGACTGAAGCTTTCTTT. The rearrangement links TRBV6-5 to TRBJ1-1; 8 nucleotides line up with TRBD1. Trimming cost V 2 bases and J 5 bases; bases outside gene matches: 4. The CDR3 spans 14 residues. Germline CDR1 MNHEY, CDR2 SVGAGI.

The V and J genes are TRBV18 and TRBJ2-7, with TRBD1 identical over 9 bases. Trimming removed 3 bases from V and 6 bases from J; junction bases left unmatched: 9. Germline V gives CDR1 KGHSH, CDR2 LQKENI. The CDR3 covers 15 residues. The CDR3 coding sequence is TGTGCCAGCTCACCGACGGGACAGGGTCTATCCGAGCAGTACTTC. Encoded protein: CASSPTGQGLSEQYF.

The count of this clone is one. The V gene is TRBV9, the J gene TRBJ1-2; possible D gene TRBD1, 6 bases. This CDR3 has 15 residues. Germline loops: CDR1 SGDLS, CDR2 YYNGEE. With 5 bases removed from V and 4 bases from J, the gap between germline ends came to 18 bases. The CDR3: CASSAGGAVGYGYTF. The CDR3 nucleotides read TGTGCCAGCAGTGCCGGGGGGGCAGTTGGCTATGGCTACACCTTC.

The genes are TRBV9 and TRBJ1-1; D call uncertain. V lost 0 bases and J lost 5, with 11 bases in between. Germline loops: CDR1 SGDLS, CDR2 YYNGEE. The CDR3 runs to 14 residues. The chain's CDR3 is CASSVASTVTEAFF. Here the CDR3 DNA reads TGTGCCAGCAGCGTAGCATCCACGGTGACTGAAGCTTTCTTT.

The V call is TRBV28, the J call TRBJ1-5; TRBD1 matches at 7 bases. The CDR3 consists of 15 residues. The germline V gene encodes CDR1 MDHEN and CDR2 SYDVKM. Unmatched junction bases numbered 5, after V lost 4 bases and J lost 2 bases. CDR3 DNA sequence: TGTGCCAGCAGTTCTGGGACAGTTGGCAATCAGCCCCAGCATTTT. It specifies CASSSGTVGNQPQHF.

The rearrangement links TRBV14 to TRBJ1-1; D not resolved. Germline assignment: CDR1 SGHDN and CDR2 FVKESK. The V and J ends lost 4 bases and 4 bases respectively, with 13 bases between them. This CDR3 contains 14 residues. The CDR3 nucleotides are TGTGCCAGCAGCCTAACTACCGTGAGCACTGAAGCTTTCTTT. The encoded protein is CASSLTTVSTEAFF.

The genes are TRBV3-1 (or the pseudogene TRBV3-2) and TRBJ2-3; D not certain. This CDR3 is 13 amino acids long. From germline, CDR1 is LGHDT and CDR2 YNNKEL (reference sequence). Trimming took 3 bases from V and 0 from J, leaving 4 bases between them. DNA of the CDR3: TGTGCCAGCAGCCACACTAGCACAGATACGCAGTATTTT. This translates into CASSHTSTDTQYF.

This chain links TRBV29-1 with TRBJ2-7; D is perhaps TRBD1 (6 bases). Per germline, CDR1 SQVTM and CDR2 ANQGSEA. The length of the CDR3 is 13 residues. Trimming pared 7 bases from V and 0 bases from J, leaving 13 bases between. The CDR3 region has the DNA TGCAGCGCAACTCCGGACAGCTCCTACGAGCAGTACTTC. Amino acid sequence: CSATPDSSYEQYF.